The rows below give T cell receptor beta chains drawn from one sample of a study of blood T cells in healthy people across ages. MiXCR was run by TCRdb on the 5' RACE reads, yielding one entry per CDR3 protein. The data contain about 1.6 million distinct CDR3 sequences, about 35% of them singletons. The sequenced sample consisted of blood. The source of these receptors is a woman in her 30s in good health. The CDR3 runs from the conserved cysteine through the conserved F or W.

CDR3 protein: CAISPRTDRRNEQFF
CDR3 length: 15
J gene: TRBJ2-1
V gene: TRBV10-3

CDR3 protein: CSVTGQGENYGYTF
CDR3 length: 14
J gene: TRBJ1-2
V gene: TRBV20-1

CDR3 protein: CATSADRGRVDTQYF
CDR3 length: 15
J gene: TRBJ2-3
V gene: TRBV15

CDR3 protein: CASRKPGSTYEQYF
CDR3 length: 14
J gene: TRBJ2-7
V gene: TRBV6-5

CDR3 protein: CSARGPGQLLSNEQFF
CDR3 length: 16
J gene: TRBJ2-1
V gene: TRBV20-1

CDR3 protein: CASSLDIKAHGYTF
CDR3 length: 14
J gene: TRBJ1-2
V gene: TRBV5-1

CDR3 protein: CASSLGGTGTVNTGELFF
CDR3 length: 18
J gene: TRBJ2-2
V gene: TRBV11-2

CDR3 protein: CSARGRGTLLEAFF
CDR3 length: 14
J gene: TRBJ1-1
V gene: TRBV20-1

CDR3 protein: CASKITVQETQYF
CDR3 length: 13
J gene: TRBJ2-5
V gene: TRBV3-1

CDR3 protein: CSAPKGGVSTDTQYF
CDR3 length: 15
J gene: TRBJ2-3
V gene: TRBV20-1

CDR3 protein: CSVDEGGLPTGYNEQFF
CDR3 length: 17
J gene: TRBJ2-1
V gene: TRBV29-1

CDR3 protein: CSARLAPFHEQYF
CDR3 length: 13
J gene: TRBJ2-7
V gene: TRBV20-1

CDR3 protein: CSARDRRGPVSYEQYF
CDR3 length: 16
J gene: TRBJ2-7
V gene: TRBV20-1

CDR3 protein: CSARSPGTTTGEQYF
CDR3 length: 15
J gene: TRBJ2-5
V gene: TRBV20-1

CDR3 protein: CASSTDRGDTQYF
CDR3 length: 13
J gene: TRBJ2-3
V gene: TRBV5-6

CDR3 protein: CASSYGALRPSYNEQFF
CDR3 length: 17
J gene: TRBJ2-1
V gene: TRBV6-5

CDR3 protein: CASSSETLTGGPTEAFF
CDR3 length: 17
J gene: TRBJ1-1
V gene: TRBV25-1

CDR3 protein: CASSLLQAGDLYNEQFF
CDR3 length: 17
J gene: TRBJ2-1
V gene: TRBV11-2

CDR3 protein: CSALFPGARYNEQFF
CDR3 length: 15
J gene: TRBJ2-1
V gene: TRBV20-1

CDR3 protein: CATSRERSETQYF
CDR3 length: 13
J gene: TRBJ2-5
V gene: TRBV15

CDR3 protein: CASSDGGGTNYNEQFF
CDR3 length: 16
J gene: TRBJ2-1
V gene: TRBV6-4

CDR3 protein: CAWSPDVTYGYTF
CDR3 length: 13
J gene: TRBJ1-2
V gene: TRBV30

CDR3 protein: CSASYGSTGELFF
CDR3 length: 13
J gene: TRBJ2-2
V gene: TRBV29-1

CDR3 protein: CASRVQGLEQYF
CDR3 length: 12
J gene: TRBJ2-7
V gene: TRBV2

CDR3 protein: CASSEGSGGPNEQFF
CDR3 length: 15
J gene: TRBJ2-1
V gene: TRBV2

CDR3 protein: CAWRGRTRGDTQYF
CDR3 length: 14
J gene: TRBJ2-3
V gene: TRBV30

CDR3 protein: CASSQDWVTTDTQYF
CDR3 length: 15
J gene: TRBJ2-3
V gene: TRBV4-1

CDR3 protein: CASSTTGTSYEQYF
CDR3 length: 14
J gene: TRBJ2-7
V gene: TRBV7-2

CDR3 protein: CASSDKRIAKNIQYF
CDR3 length: 15
J gene: TRBJ2-4
V gene: TRBV3-1

CDR3 protein: CACSLSPQFF
CDR3 length: 10
J gene: TRBJ2-1
V gene: TRBV27